The 5 T cell receptor beta chains reported below all come from one sample, sequenced in a study of CD8 T cells in ankylosing spondylitis. The antigens these receptors bind are not known. General observations from the study: Among TCR beta sequences, a motif of eight highly homologous variants appeared characteristic of ankylosing spondylitis blood.

TCRdb itself ran the 5' RACE reads through MiXCR, one entry per CDR3 protein. The data show roughly 700,000 distinct CDR3 sequences, around 20% seen once. The sample consisted of blood, either unsorted or a sorted T cell fraction (not recorded which). All receptors derive from a male donor with ankylosing spondylitis.

This chain uses TRBV20-1 with TRBJ2-3, with D perhaps TRBD2 (5 bases). This CDR3 contains 14 residues. V shed 7 bases and J shed 0 bases, with 14 bases lying between them. Germline V gene lookup returns CDR1 DFQATT and CDR2 SNEGSKA (reference sequence). The CDR3 coding sequence is TGCAGTGTTTGGAGGACCACTAGCACAGATACGCAGTATTTT. Translating gives CSVWRTTSTDTQYF.

This clonotype was seen only a few times. The genes are TRBV3-1 and TRBJ1-6; D remains ambiguous. Germline values: CDR1 LGHDT, CDR2 YNNKEL (reference sequence). V was clipped by 3 bases and J by 7 bases, with 10 bases between them. The CDR3 loop spans 14 amino acids. The CDR3 is CASSQDPPNSPLHF. The DNA for the CDR3 is TGTGCCAGCAGCCAGGATCCACCCAATTCACCCCTCCACTTT.

The chain has TRBV20-1 and TRBJ1-3; D remains unclear. Germline CDR1 DFQATT, CDR2 SNEGSKA (reference sequence). V was trimmed by 4 bases and J by 0 bases, leaving 13 bases between them. The CDR3 consists of 15 residues. CDR3 residues: CSATPPVLSGNTIYF. Written as DNA, the CDR3 is TGCAGTGCTACCCCCCCCGTCCTCTCTGGAAACACCATATATTTT.

This clonotype appeared many times. The chain has TRBV12-3 or TRBV12-4 and TRBJ2-5; D gene ambiguous. The CDR3 runs to 13 residues. With 3 bases removed from V and 5 bases from J, the gap between germline ends came to 10 bases. CDR3 sequence reads: CASSLGSEETQYF. DNA for the CDR3: TGTGCCAGCAGTTTGGGAAGCGAGGAGACCCAGTACTTC.

The chain has TRBV29-1 and TRBJ2-1; a weak D match, TRBD2 (6 bases). This CDR3 is 12 amino acids long. Germline V gene sequence: CDR1 SQVTM, CDR2 ANQGSEA. V shed 4 bases and J shed 8 bases, with 12 bases lying between them. The chain's CDR3 is CSVGRAWDEQFF. The CDR3 coding sequence is TGCAGCGTTGGGAGGGCCTGGGATGAGCAGTTCTTC.